The clone carrying this TCR beta chain was seen many times. Each TCR cDNA molecule bore a unique molecular identifier. TCRdb recomputed calls from the 5' RACE reads with MiXCR, one row per CDR3 protein. Here the sample spans 89,000 or so distinct CDR3 sequences, roughly a fifth being singletons. This specimen comes from a study of spatial heterogeneity in lung cancer. Background on the study: An average of more than ten raw reads was observed per unique TCR and UMI combination.

This sample's time point: sample taken at primary tumor resection. The study sequenced unsorted whole RNA from tumor, nontumor lung or frozen PBMC. This TCR was recovered from a male donor with early-stage non-small cell lung cancer. This specimen was PBMCs, taken at surgery.

The CDR3 nucleotides read TGTGCCAGTGCCCAGGGCTACAATCAGCCCCAGCATTTT. It translates to CASAQGYNQPQHF. The chain links TRBV19 to TRBJ1-5; D possibly corresponds to TRBD1 (5 bases). The V gene lost 8 bases and the J gene lost 3 bases, with 11 bases spanning the gap. This CDR3 is built from 13 residues. Germline V gene data show CDR1 as LNHDA and CDR2 as SQIVND (reference sequence).